A selection of T cell receptor beta chains follows, all from one sample in a study of blood T cells in healthy people across ages. MiXCR was run by TCRdb on the 5' RACE reads, yielding one entry per CDR3 protein. Of roughly 1,300,000 distinct CDR3 sequences listed, 45% to 70% are singletons. Sequences were obtained from blood. The source of these receptors is a man younger than 30 in good health. CDR3s include the opening cysteine and the closing phenylalanine or tryptophan. The D gene is left open where the match is weak. Size values are once, few and many counts, or a class for expanded clones, and some rows have none.

J	length	size	V	D	DNA	CDR3
TRBJ1-1	12	.	TRBV4-1	.	TGCGCCAGCAGCCTAGGACGGGCTGAAGCTTTCTTT	CASSLGRAEAFF
TRBJ2-7	13	.	TRBV12-3/TRBV12-4	.	TGTGCCAGCAGTGCAGCAGGGAGCCACGAGCAGTACTTC	CASSAAGSHEQYF
TRBJ1-5	14	.	TRBV28	.	TGTGCCAGCAGAGGGCAGTATAGCAATCAGCCCCAGCATTTT	CASRGQYSNQPQHF
TRBJ1-2	14	.	TRBV25-1	.	TGTGCCAGCAGTGAATTGGGGGGACACTATGGCTACACCTTC	CASSELGGHYGYTF
TRBJ1-2	16	.	TRBV6-5	TRBD1	TGTGCCAGCAGTTACTCTGGGACAGACGATCCCTATGGCTACACCTTC	CASSYSGTDDPYGYTF
TRBJ1-3	16	.	TRBV7-2	.	TGTGCCAGCAGCTTCCTCCCCGCGGGGGAGGGAAACACCATATATTTT	CASSFLPAGEGNTIYF
TRBJ1-6	14	.	TRBV28	TRBD1	TGTGCCAGCAGCGAGGACAGGGGGCCTTCACCCCTCCACTTT	CASSEDRGPSPLHF
TRBJ2-1	16	.	TRBV11-1	.	TGTGCCAGCAGCTTCTCGTTCTTAAGCTCCTACAATGAGCAGTTCTTC	CASSFSFLSSYNEQFF
TRBJ1-2	13	few	TRBV2	.	TGTGCCAGCAGGGGCCCTGGGGCCTATGGCTACACCTTC	CASRGPGAYGYTF
TRBJ2-7	14	few	TRBV4-1	TRBD1	TGCGCCAGCAGCCAATTGACAGGGCCCTACGAGCAGTACTTC	CASSQLTGPYEQYF
TRBJ2-5	15	.	TRBV7-2	TRBD1	TGTGCCAGCAGCTTAGCAACAGGGGGAGAAGAGACCCAGTACTTC	CASSLATGGEETQYF
TRBJ2-5	15	.	TRBV7-7	.	TGTGCTAGCAGCTTAAACGGAGCCAACCAAGAGACCCAGTACTTC	CASSLNGANQETQYF
TRBJ2-1	15	.	TRBV6-5	.	TGTGCCAGCAGTTACGGGAACCCCTACAGGGCTGAGCAGTTCTTC	CASSYGNPYRAEQFF
TRBJ2-2	13	.	TRBV6-4	.	TGTGTCAGCAGTGACTCAAACACCGGGGAGCTGTTTTTT	CVSSDSNTGELFF
TRBJ2-1	20	once	TRBV21-1	.	TGTGCCAGCAGCGCCCCCGGGACTAGCGGGGTCTCAGGCCCCTACAATGAGCAGTTCTTC	CASSAPGTSGVSGPYNEQFF
TRBJ2-7	16	.	TRBV10-3	TRBD1	TGTGCCATCAGTGACCGGGACAGGGTATTCTTCGACGAGCAGTACTTC	CAISDRDRVFFDEQYF
TRBJ2-7	14	.	TRBV6-6	TRBD1	TGTGCCAGCAGTTACTCGGACAGGATGGGAGAGCAGTACTTC	CASSYSDRMGEQYF
TRBJ2-7	11	.	TRBV6-5	.	TGTGCCAGCAGTTACCTTAACGAGCAGTACTTC	CASSYLNEQYF
TRBJ2-7	15	once	TRBV6-6	TRBD1	TGTGCCAGCAGCCCTAGACAGGGGGCGCCCCACGAGCAGTACTTC	CASSPRQGAPHEQYF
TRBJ1-1	14	.	TRBV6-5	.	TGTGCCAGCAGTTACAGCGGAGCTGTTAATGAAGCTTTCTTT	CASSYSGAVNEAFF
TRBJ1-5	14	.	TRBV10-3	TRBD1	TGTGCCATCAGGGAGACAGGGAACAATCAGCCCCAGCATTTT	CAIRETGNNQPQHF
TRBJ2-5	14	.	TRBV7-9	.	TGTACCAGCAGCTTCTCGGTCAGCCAAGAGACCCAGTACTTC	CTSSFSVSQETQYF
TRBJ2-1	12	many	TRBV29-1	.	TGCAGCGCCGACAAGTCGGGACCTGAGCAGTTCTTC	CSADKSGPEQFF
TRBJ2-4	14	.	TRBV5-1	TRBD1	TGCGCCAGCAGTTTACAGGGGGCTCTGAGTGAGCAGTACTTC	CASSLQGALSEQYF
TRBJ2-3	15	few	TRBV4-1	.	TGCGCCAGCAGCCAAATTTGGGGTTTCACAGATACGCAGTATTTT	CASSQIWGFTDTQYF
TRBJ2-5	16	few	TRBV12-3/TRBV12-4	TRBD2	TGTGCCAGCAGTGCCTTAGCGGGGGGCCCACAAGAGACCCAGTACTTC	CASSALAGGPQETQYF
TRBJ2-7	14	few	TRBV27	TRBD2	TGTGCCATCGGGGGGGGTACAAGTATTTACGAGCAGTACTTC	CAIGGGTSIYEQYF
TRBJ2-1	16	.	TRBV15	TRBD2	TGTGCCACCAGCAGAGGAAGCGGGATGGGTACAAATGAGCAGTTCTTC	CATSRGSGMGTNEQFF
TRBJ2-7	16	.	TRBV4-1	TRBD1	TGCGCCAGCAGCCAAGATCTACAGGGGTTCCCCTACGAGCAGTACTTC	CASSQDLQGFPYEQYF
TRBJ2-6	14	many	TRBV20-1	.	TGCAGTGCTAGTCGCGTCTCTGGGGCCAACGTCCTGACTTTC	CSASRVSGANVLTF
TRBJ2-5	14	.	TRBV2	.	TGTGCCAGCAAGGCCCCAGGTGGCGAAGAGACCCAGTACTTC	CASKAPGGEETQYF
TRBJ2-1	16	.	TRBV4-2	TRBD2	TGTGCCAGCAGCCAAGTGGGGACTAGCGGGAGCGGTGAGCAGTTCTTC	CASSQVGTSGSGEQFF